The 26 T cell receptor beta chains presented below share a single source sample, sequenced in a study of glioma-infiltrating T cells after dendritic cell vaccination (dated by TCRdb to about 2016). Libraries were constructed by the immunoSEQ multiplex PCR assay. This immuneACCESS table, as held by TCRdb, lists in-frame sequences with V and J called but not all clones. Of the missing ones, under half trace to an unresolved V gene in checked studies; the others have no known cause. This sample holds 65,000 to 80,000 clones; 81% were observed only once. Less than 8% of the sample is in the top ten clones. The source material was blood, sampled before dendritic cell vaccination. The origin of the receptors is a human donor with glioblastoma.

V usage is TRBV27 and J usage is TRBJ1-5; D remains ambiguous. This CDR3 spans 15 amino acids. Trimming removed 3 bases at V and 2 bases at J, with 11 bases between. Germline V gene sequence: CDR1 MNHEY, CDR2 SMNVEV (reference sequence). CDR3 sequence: CASSLTKAGNQPQHF. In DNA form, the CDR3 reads TGTGCCAGCAGTTTGACGAAGGCGGGCAATCAGCCCCAGCATTTT.

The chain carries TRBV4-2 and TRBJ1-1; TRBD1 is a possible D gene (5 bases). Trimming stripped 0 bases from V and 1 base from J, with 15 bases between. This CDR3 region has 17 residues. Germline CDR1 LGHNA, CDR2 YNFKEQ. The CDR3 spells CASSQEGAGRGNTEAFF. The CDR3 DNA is TGTGCCAGCAGCCAAGAGGGAGCAGGGCGGGGGAACACTGAAGCTTTCTTT.

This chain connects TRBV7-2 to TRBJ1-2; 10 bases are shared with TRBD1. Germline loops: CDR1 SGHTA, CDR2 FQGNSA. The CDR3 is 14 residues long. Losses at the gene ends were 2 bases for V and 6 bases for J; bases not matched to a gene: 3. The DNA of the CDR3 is TGTGCCAGCAGCTTACATGGGACAGGGGATGGCTACACCTTC. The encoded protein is CASSLHGTGDGYTF.

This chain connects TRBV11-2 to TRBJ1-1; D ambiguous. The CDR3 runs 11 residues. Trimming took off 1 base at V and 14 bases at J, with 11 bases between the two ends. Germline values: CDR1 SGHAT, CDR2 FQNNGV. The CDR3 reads CASSLGEGGFF. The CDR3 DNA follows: TGTGCCAGCAGCTTAGGGGAGGGTGGATTCTTT.

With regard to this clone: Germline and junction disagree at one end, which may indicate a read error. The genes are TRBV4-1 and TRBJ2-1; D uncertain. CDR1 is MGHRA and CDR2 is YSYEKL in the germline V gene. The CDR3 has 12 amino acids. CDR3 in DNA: TGCGCCAGCAGCCAAGGAAACTCTGAGGAGTTCTTC. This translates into CASSQGNSEEFF.

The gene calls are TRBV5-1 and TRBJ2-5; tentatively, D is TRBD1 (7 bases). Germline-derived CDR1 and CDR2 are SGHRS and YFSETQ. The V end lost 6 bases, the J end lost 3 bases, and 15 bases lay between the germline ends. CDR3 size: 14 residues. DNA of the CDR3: TGCGCCAGCAATCGTGGAGGGGGCGAAGAGACCCAGTACTTC. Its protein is CASNRGGGEETQYF.

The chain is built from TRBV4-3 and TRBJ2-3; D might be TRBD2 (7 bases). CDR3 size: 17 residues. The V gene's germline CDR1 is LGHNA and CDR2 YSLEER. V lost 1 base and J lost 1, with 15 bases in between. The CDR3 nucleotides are TGCGCCAGCAGCCAAGTTAGTGGGGGGGCCGGCACAGATACGCAGTATTTT. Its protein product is CASSQVSGGAGTDTQYF.

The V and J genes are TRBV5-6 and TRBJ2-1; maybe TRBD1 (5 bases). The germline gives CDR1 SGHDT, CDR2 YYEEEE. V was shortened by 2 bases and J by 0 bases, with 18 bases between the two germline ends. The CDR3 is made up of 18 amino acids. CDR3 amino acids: CASSFSERGGISYNEQFF. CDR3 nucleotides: TGTGCCAGCAGCTTTTCCGAAAGGGGCGGCATCTCCTACAATGAGCAGTTCTTC.

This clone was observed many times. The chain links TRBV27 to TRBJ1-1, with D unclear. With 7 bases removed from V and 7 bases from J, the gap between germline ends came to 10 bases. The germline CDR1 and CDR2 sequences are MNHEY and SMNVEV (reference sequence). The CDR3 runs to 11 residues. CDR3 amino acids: CASISSGEAFF. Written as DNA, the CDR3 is TGTGCCAGCATCTCATCAGGTGAAGCTTTCTTT.

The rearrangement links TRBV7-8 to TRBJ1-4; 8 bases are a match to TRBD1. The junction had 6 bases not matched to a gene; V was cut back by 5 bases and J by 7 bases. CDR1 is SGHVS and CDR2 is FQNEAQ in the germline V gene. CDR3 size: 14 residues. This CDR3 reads CASSLTGAGEKLFF. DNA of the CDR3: TGTGCCAGCAGCCTGACAGGGGCTGGTGAAAAACTGTTTTTT.

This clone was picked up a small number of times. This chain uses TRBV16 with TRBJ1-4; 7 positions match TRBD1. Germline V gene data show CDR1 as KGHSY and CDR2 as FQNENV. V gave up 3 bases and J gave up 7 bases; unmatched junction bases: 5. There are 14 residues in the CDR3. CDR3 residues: CASSQSGQFEKLFF. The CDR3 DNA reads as TGTGCCAGCAGCCAGTCGGGACAGTTTGAAAAACTGTTTTTT.

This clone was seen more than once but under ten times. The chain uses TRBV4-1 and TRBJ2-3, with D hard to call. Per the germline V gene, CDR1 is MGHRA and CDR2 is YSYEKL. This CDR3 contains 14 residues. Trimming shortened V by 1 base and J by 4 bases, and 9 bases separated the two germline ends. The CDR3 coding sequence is TGCGCCAGCAGCCAAGGAAGTAGTGCAGATACGCAGTATTTT. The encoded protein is CASSQGSSADTQYF.

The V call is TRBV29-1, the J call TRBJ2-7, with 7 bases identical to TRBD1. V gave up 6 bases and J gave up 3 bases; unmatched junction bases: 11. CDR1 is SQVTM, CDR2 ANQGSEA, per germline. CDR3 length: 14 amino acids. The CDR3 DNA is TGCAGCGTCCGCCGACAGGGTAGCGACTACGAGCAGTACTTC. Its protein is CSVRRQGSDYEQYF.

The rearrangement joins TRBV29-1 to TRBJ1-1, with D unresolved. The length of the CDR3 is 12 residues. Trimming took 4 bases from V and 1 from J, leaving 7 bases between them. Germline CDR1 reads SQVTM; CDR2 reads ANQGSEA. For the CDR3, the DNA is TGCAGCGTTGCTACTGGGAACACTGAAGCTTTCTTT. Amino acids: CSVATGNTEAFF. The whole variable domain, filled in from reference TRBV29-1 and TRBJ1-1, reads SAVISQKPSRDICQRGTSLTIQCQVDSQVTMMFWYRQQPGQSLTLIATANQGSEATYESGFVIDKFPISRPNLTFSTLTVSNMSPEDSSIYLCSVATGNTEAFFGQGTRLTVV.

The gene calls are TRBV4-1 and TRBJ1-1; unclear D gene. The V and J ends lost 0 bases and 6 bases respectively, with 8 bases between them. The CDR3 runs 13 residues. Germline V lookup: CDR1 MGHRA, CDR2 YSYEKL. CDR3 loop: CASSQDREAEAFF. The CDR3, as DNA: TGCGCCAGCAGCCAAGACCGGGAGGCTGAAGCTTTCTTT.

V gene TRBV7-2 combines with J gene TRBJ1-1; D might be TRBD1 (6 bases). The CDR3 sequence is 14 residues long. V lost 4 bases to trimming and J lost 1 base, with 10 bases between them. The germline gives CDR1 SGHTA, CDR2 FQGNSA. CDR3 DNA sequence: TGTGCCAGCAGCTCCAGAGGGGGGAACACTGAAGCTTTCTTT. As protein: CASSSRGGNTEAFF.

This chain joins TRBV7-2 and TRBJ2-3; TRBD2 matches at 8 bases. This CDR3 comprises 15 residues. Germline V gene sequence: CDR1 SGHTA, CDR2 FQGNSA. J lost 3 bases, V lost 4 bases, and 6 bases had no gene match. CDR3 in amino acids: CASSSGGLGTDTQYF. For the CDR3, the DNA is TGTGCCAGCAGCTCTGGGGGACTAGGAACAGATACGCAGTATTTT.

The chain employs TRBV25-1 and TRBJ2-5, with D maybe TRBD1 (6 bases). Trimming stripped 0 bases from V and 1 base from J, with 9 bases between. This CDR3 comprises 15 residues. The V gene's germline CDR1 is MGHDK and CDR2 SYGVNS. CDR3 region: CASSEYRQAQETQYF. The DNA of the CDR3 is TGTGCCAGCAGTGAATACCGACAGGCCCAAGAGACCCAGTACTTC.

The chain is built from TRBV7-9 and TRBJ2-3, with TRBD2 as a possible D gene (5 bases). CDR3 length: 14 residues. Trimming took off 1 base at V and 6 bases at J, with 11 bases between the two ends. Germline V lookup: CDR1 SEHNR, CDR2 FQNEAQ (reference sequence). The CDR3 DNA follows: TGTGCCAGCAGCTTAGTAGAGCGGTGGGATACGCAGTATTTT. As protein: CASSLVERWDTQYF.

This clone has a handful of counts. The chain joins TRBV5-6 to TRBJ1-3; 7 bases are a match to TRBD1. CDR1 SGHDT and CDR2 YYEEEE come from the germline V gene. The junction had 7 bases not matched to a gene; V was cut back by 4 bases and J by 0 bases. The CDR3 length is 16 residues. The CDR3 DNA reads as TGTGCCAGCAGCCAGGTGGGACAGAGCTCTGGAAACACCATATATTTT. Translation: CASSQVGQSSGNTIYF.

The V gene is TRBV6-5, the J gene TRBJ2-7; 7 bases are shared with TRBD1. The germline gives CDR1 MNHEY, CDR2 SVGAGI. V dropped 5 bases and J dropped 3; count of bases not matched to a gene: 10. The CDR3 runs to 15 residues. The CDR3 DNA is TGTGCCAGCAGTCCCGGGGACAGTGGGCTCTACGAGCAGTACTTC. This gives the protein CASSPGDSGLYEQYF.

The CDR3 coding sequence is TGTGCCAGCAGTGAAGTTGGAAGGGGGCTCACTGAAGCTTTCTTT. This codes for CASSEVGRGLTEAFF. V gene TRBV25-1 combines with J gene TRBJ1-1, with 7 positions matching TRBD1. Looked up from germline, CDR1 is MGHDK and CDR2 is SYGVNS. The CDR3 has 15 residues. V dropped 2 bases and J dropped 4; count of bases not matched to a gene: 7.

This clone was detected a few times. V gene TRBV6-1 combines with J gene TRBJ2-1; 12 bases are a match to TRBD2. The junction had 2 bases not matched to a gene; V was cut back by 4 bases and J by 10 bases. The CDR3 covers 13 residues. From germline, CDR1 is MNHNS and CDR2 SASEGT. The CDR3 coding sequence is TGTGCCAGCAGTGCCGGACTAGCGGGGGAGCAGTTCTTC. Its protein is CASSAGLAGEQFF.

In DNA form, the CDR3 reads TGTGCCAGCAGCGTAGACCTCTCGGTCCGCTATGGCTACACCTTC. This sequence encodes CASSVDLSVRYGYTF. This chain uses TRBV9 with TRBJ1-2; D call uncertain. Germline CDR1 reads SGDLS; CDR2 reads YYNGEE. Trimming shortened V by 0 bases and J by 4 bases, and 13 bases separated the two germline ends. The CDR3 contains 15 residues.

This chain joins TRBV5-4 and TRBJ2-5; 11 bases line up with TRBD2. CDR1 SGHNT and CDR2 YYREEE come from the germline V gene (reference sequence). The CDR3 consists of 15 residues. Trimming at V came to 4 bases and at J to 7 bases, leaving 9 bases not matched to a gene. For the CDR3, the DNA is TGTGCCAGCAGCCCGGGACTAGCGGAGACGGGGACCCAGTACTTC. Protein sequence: CASSPGLAETGTQYF.

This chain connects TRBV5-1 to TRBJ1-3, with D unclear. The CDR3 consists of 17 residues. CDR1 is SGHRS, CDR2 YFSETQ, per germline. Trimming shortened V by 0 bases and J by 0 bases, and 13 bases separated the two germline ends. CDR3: CASSLVSDGSSGNTIYF. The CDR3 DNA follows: TGCGCCAGCAGCTTGGTTAGCGACGGGAGCTCTGGAAACACCATATATTTT.